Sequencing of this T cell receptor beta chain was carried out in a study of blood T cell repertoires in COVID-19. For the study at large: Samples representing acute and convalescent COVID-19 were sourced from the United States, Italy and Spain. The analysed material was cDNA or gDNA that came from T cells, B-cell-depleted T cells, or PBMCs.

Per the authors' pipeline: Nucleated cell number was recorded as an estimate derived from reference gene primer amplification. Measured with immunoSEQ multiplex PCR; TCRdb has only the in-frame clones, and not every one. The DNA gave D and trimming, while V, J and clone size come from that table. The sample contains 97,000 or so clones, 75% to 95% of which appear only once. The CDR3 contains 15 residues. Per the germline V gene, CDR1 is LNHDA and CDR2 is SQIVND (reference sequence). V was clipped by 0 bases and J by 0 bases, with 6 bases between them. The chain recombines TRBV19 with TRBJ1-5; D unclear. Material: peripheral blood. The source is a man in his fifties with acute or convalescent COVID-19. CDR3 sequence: CASSIDLGSNQPQHF. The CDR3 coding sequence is TGTGCCAGTAGTATAGATCTAGGTAGCAATCAGCCCCAGCATTTT.